The T cell receptor beta chain under discussion was sequenced for a study of CD8+CD57+ T cells in acquired aplastic anemia. Looking at the study overall: The DNA of sorted CD4+ and CD8+ cells averaged roughly 3.2 ug. In CD4+ cells, healthy donors produced an average of roughly 11 million reads.

The use of genomic DNA as template underpinned the TCR beta VDJ and CDR3 profiling. TCRdb redid the calling of the reads with MiXCR, one entry per CDR3 protein. The sample carries 150,000 to 200,000 distinct CDR3 sequences, around 60% recorded once. This CDR3 is 16 amino acids long. CDR1 is SEHNR and CDR2 is FQNEAQ in the germline V gene (reference sequence). Trimming removed 5 bases at V and 1 base at J, with 18 bases between. The rearrangement joins TRBV7-9 to TRBJ2-7; D is uncertain. The receptor's source is a human donor in good health. Sample: sorted CD4+, CD8+, or CD8+CD57+ T cells (not recorded which) from PBMCs. CDR3 DNA: TGTGCCAGCAGCCAGGATCTCGGGCGGAAGTCCTACGAGCAGTACTTC. Residues: CASSQDLGRKSYEQYF.